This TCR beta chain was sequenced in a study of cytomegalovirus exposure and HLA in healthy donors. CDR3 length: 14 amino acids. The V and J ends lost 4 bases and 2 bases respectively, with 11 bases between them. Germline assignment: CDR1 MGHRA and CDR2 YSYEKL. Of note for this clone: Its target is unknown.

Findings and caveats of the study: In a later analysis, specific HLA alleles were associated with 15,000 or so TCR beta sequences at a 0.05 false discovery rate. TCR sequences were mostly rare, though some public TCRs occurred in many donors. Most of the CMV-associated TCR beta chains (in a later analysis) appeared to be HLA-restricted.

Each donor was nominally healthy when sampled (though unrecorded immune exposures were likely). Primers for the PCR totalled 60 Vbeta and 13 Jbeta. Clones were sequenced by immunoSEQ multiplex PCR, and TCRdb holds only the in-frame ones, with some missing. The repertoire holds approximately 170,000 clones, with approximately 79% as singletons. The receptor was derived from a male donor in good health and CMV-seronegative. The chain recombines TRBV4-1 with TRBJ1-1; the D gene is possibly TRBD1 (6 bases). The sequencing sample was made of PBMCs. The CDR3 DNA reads TGCGCCAGCAGCCGGACAGTCCTTAACACTGAAGCTTTCTTT. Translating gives CASSRTVLNTEAFF.